This TCR beta chain was sequenced in a study of post-analysis software for immune sequencing data. Whole-study findings and limits: F measure showed strong co-clustering of same-batch samples.

Unique molecular identifiers were built into the TCR beta cDNA libraries. MiXCR, run by TCRdb on the PCR reads, gives a single entry per CDR3 protein. The repertoire holds some 800,000 distinct CDR3 sequences, with approximately 44% as singletons. This clonotype was seen at least ten times. Antigen specificity is unknown. Sample: blood. This sequence originates from a girl aged 10 to 17 with multiple sclerosis.

This CDR3 is CASSLGLAGDEQYF. In DNA, the CDR3 is TGCGCCAGCAGCTTGGGACTAGCGGGAGACGAGCAGTACTTC. The chain joins TRBV5-1 to TRBJ2-7; 12 bases match TRBD2. The J segment lost 5 bases and the V segment lost 0 bases, leaving 0 bases of the junction unmatched. Per the germline V gene, CDR1 is SGHRS and CDR2 is YFSETQ. The CDR3 contains 14 residues. Full variable domain (missing parts from reference TRBV5-1 and TRBJ2-7): KAGVTQTPRYLIKTRGQQVTLSCSPISGHRSVSWYQQTPGQGLQFLFEYFSETQRNKGNFPGRFSGRQFSNSRSEMNVSTLELGDSALYLCASSLGLAGDEQYFGPGTRLTVT.